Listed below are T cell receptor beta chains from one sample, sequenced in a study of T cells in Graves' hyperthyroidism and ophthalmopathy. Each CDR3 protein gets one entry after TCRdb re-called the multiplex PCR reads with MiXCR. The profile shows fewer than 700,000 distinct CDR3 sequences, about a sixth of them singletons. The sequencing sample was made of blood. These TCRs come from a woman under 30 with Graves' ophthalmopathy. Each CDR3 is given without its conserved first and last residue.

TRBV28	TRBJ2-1	ASSRVGSYNEQF
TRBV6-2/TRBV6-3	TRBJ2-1	ASSYSWDSMGYNEQF
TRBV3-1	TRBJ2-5	ASSQASGGSQETQY
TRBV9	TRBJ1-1	ASSVGWMTEAF
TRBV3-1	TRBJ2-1	ASSPSGGSYNEQF
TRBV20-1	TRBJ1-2	SASLTFSTGEVSYGYT
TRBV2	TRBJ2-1	ASRETGKDNEQF
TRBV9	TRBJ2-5	ASSVEGAGPWETQY
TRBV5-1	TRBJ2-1	ASSSSTGDYNEQF
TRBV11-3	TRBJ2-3	ASSKGTSGSTDTQY
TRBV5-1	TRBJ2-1	ASSPGTSGGTSSYDEQF
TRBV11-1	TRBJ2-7	ASSFLAGDGNEQY
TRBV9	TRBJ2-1	ASSVESGSWNEQF
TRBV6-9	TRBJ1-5	ASRSKPTARHSNQPQH
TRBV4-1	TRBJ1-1	ASSPGQDLMNTEAF
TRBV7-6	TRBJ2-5	ASSLVVLDRSMETQY
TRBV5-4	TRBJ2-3	ASSHRGPGTDTQY
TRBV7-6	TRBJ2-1	ASRSGTSNEQF
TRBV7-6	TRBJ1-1	ASSRLGGQGEAF
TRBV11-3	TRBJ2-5	ASSSGTSIETQY
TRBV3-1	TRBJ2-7	ASSPGLAGEAEQY
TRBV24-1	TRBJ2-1	ATSDLGGGEQF
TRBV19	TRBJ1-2	ASSNNRGNYGYT
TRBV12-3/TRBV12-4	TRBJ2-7	ASSFGEWESQPYEQY
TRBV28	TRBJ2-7	ASSLRWYEQY
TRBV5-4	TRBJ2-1	ASSYRTGGNEQF
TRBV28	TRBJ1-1	ASSLMDRGGTEAF